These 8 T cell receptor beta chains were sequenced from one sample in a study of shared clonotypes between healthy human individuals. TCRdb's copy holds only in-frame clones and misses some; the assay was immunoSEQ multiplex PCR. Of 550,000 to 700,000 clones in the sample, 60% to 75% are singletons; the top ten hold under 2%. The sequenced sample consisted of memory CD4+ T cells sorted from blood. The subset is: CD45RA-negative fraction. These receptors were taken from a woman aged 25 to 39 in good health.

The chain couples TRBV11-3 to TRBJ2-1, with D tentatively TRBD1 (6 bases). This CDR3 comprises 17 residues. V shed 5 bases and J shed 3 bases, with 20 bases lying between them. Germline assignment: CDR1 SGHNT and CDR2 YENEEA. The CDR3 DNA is TGTGCCAGCAGCATACCCTGCAGGGGCAGTAACTACAATGAGCAGTTCTTC. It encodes CASSIPCRGSNYNEQFF.

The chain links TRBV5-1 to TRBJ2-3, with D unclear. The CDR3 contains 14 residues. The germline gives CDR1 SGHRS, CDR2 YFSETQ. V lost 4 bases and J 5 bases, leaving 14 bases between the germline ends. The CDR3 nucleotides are TGCGCCAGCAGCAGACCAGTCTTCGGAGATACGCAGTATTTT. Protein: CASSRPVFGDTQYF. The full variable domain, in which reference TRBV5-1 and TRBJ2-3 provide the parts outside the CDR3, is KAGVTQTPRYLIKTRGQQVTLSCSPISGHRSVSWYQQTPGQGLQFLFEYFSETQRNKGNFPGRFSGRQFSNSRSEMNVSTLELGDSALYLCASSRPVFGDTQYFGPGTRLTVL.

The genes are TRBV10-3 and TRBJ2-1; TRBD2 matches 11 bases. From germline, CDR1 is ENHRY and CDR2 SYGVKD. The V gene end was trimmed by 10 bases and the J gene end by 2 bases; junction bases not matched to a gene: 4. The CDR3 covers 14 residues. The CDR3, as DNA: TGTGCCACCACTAGCGGGGGCACCTACAATGAGCAGTTCTTC. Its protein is CATTSGGTYNEQFF.

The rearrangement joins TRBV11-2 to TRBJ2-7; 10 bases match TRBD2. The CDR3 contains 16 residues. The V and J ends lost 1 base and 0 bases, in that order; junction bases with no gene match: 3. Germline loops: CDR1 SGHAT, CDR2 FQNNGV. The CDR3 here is CASSLGLAGGSYEQYF. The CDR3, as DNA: TGTGCCAGCAGCTTAGGACTAGCGGGCGGCTCCTACGAGCAGTACTTC.

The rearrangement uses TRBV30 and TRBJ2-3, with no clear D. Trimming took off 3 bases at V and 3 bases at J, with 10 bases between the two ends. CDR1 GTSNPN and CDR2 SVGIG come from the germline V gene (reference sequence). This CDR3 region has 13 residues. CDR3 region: CAWSHGRTDTQYF. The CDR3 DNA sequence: TGTGCCTGGAGCCATGGACGAACAGATACGCAGTATTTT.

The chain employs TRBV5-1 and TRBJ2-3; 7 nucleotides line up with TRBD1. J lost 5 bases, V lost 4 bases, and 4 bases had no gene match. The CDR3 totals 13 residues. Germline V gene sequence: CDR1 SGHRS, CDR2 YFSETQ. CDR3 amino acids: CASSRWDRDTQYF. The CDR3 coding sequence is TGCGCCAGCAGCAGGTGGGACAGAGATACGCAGTATTTT.

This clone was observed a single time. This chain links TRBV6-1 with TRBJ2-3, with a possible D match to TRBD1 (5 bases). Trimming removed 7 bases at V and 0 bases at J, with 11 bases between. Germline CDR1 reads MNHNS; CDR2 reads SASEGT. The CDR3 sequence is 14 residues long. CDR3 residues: CASNRRVSTDTQYF. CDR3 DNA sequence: TGTGCCAGCAACCGCAGGGTTAGCACAGATACGCAGTATTTT.

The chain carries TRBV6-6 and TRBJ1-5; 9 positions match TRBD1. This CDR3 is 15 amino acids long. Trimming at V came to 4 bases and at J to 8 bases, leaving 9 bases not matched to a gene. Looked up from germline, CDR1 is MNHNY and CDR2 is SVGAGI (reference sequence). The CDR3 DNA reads TGTGCCAGCAGTTCCGGGACAGGGATGGTTGAGCCCCAGCATTTT. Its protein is CASSSGTGMVEPQHF.